These T cell receptor beta chains were read from a single sample in a study of blood T cell repertoires in COVID-19. Repertoires were generated with immunoSEQ multiplex PCR, while TCRdb's copy carries only in-frame clones and drops some. In the table there are 200,000 to 250,000 clones, almost 90% of which are singletons. Sequenced material: PBMCs or T cells enriched from blood (not recorded which). Receptors were obtained from a man younger than 40 who had been exposed to COVID-19. Each CDR3 is given with its conserved first and last residue. A D gene is named only where the DNA matches it firmly. Expanded clones get a size class; other rows say once, few or many, or leave the size out.

j_gene | d_gene | v_gene | abundance | CDR3aa | CDR3nt
TRBJ2-7 | TRBD1 | TRBV6-5 | NA | CASNHLQGTSYEQYF | TGTGCCAGCAACCATTTACAGGGGACCTCCTACGAGCAGTACTTC
TRBJ1-1 | TRBD1 | TRBV5-1 | once | CASSFLQGFEGQAFF | TGCGCCAGCAGCTTCCTACAGGGGTTTGAGGGACAAGCTTTCTTT
TRBJ2-3 | NA | TRBV5-1 | once | CASSWADGTDTQYF | TGCGCCAGCAGCTGGGCCGACGGCACAGATACGCAGTATTTT
TRBJ2-1 | NA | TRBV20-1 | once | CSALLYNEQFF | TGCAGTGCTCTTCTTTACAATGAGCAGTTCTTC
TRBJ1-5 | NA | TRBV6-5 | once | CASSYAGGYQPQHF | TGTGCCAGCAGTTACGCCGGGGGGTATCAGCCCCAGCATTTT
TRBJ2-7 | TRBD1 | TRBV6-1 | NA | CASSEWTGLYEQYF | TGTGCCAGCAGTGAATGGACAGGGCTCTACGAGCAGTACTTC
TRBJ2-7 | NA | TRBV7-2 | NA | CASSLEPPREQYF | TGTGCCAGCAGCTTAGAGCCACCCAGGGAGCAGTACTTC
TRBJ1-5 | NA | TRBV5-1 | NA | CASSLLSNQPQHF | TGCGCCAGCAGCCTACTGAGCAATCAGCCCCAGCATTTT
TRBJ2-5 | TRBD1 | TRBV29-1 | once | CSVGVAGGQETQYF | TGCAGCGTTGGTGTGGCAGGGGGCCAGGAGACCCAGTACTTC
TRBJ1-3 | NA | TRBV25-1 | NA | CASSESPGAGAYVNTIYF | TGTGCCAGCAGTGAATCACCAGGAGCAGGGGCCTACGTGAACACCATATATTTT
TRBJ1-6 | TRBD1 | TRBV12-5 | NA | CASGPRQGNGSPLHF | TGTGCTAGTGGCCCGAGACAGGGTAATGGTTCACCCCTCCACTTT
TRBJ2-3 | NA | TRBV6-2/TRBV6-3 | NA | CASSLLRRRVTTDTQYF | TGTGCCAGCAGCCTTCTTCGCAGGCGGGTAACCACAGATACGCAGTATTTT
TRBJ1-1 | NA | TRBV5-1 | NA | CASSFSPGSTNTEAFF | TGCGCCAGCAGCTTTAGCCCCGGGTCTACCAACACTGAAGCTTTCTTT
TRBJ2-7 | NA | TRBV18 | NA | CASSPREAGHSYEQYF | TGTGCCAGCTCCCCAAGAGAGGCAGGACACTCCTACGAGCAGTACTTC
TRBJ2-1 | TRBD1 | TRBV4-3 | NA | CASSPTYRGPGNEQFF | TGCGCCAGCAGCCCAACCTACAGGGGTCCGGGTAATGAGCAGTTCTTC
TRBJ1-4 | NA | TRBV6-5 | NA | CASSYTATNEKLFF | TGTGCCAGCAGTTACACAGCAACTAATGAAAAACTGTTTTTT
TRBJ1-6 | TRBD1 | TRBV27 | NA | CASSPTGARSPLHF | TGTGCCAGCAGCCCAACAGGGGCGAGGTCACCCCTCCACTTT
TRBJ2-5 | NA | TRBV15 | NA | CATSSEAFQETQYF | TGTGCCACCAGCAGCGAGGCGTTTCAAGAGACCCAGTACTTC
TRBJ1-2 | NA | TRBV3-1/TRBV3-2 | NA | CASSQDAGYYGYTF | TGTGCCAGCAGCCAAGATGCAGGGTACTATGGCTACACCTTC
TRBJ1-6 | TRBD1 | TRBV10-2 | NA | CASSPTGENNSPLHF | TGCGCCAGCAGTCCGACAGGGGAGAATAATTCACCCCTCCACTTT
TRBJ1-2 | NA | TRBV12-5 | NA | CASGSSEREGGYTF | TGTGCTAGTGGTTCATCCGAACGGGAGGGTGGCTACACCTTC
TRBJ2-5 | TRBD2 | TRBV18 | NA | CASSPRTSGGYTTGGETQYF | TGTGCCAGCTCACCGAGGACTAGCGGGGGCTATACCACTGGCGGCGAGACCCAGTACTTC
TRBJ1-6 | NA | TRBV18 | NA | CASSPYPRNSPLHF | TGTGCCAGCTCACCATACCCACGGAATTCACCCCTCCACTTT
TRBJ1-4 | NA | TRBV5-6 | NA | CASSDAQGIGEKLFF | TGTGCCAGCAGCGACGCACAGGGTATTGGTGAAAAACTGTTTTTT
TRBJ2-2 | NA | TRBV27 | NA | CASSLRGTITGELFF | TGTGCCAGCAGTTTACGCGGGACCATCACCGGGGAGCTGTTTTTT
TRBJ2-2 | NA | TRBV24-1 | few | CATSTAGPGELFF | TGTGCCACCAGTACGGCAGGGCCCGGGGAGCTGTTTTTT
TRBJ1-2 | NA | TRBV27 | NA | CASSLSSGVYGYTF | TGTGCCAGCAGTTTAAGTTCAGGGGTGTATGGCTACACCTTC
TRBJ2-1 | NA | TRBV5-1 | NA | CASSLVLSGYEQFF | TGCGCCAGCAGCTTGGTTTTGTCGGGGTATGAGCAGTTCTTC
TRBJ2-6 | NA | TRBV4-3 | NA | CASSQERGSGANVLTF | TGCGCCAGCAGCCAAGAGAGAGGGTCTGGGGCCAACGTCCTGACTTTC
TRBJ2-7 | TRBD2 | TRBV4-3 | NA | CASSQDHAGGPSYEQYF | TGCGCCAGCAGCCAAGATCATGCGGGGGGGCCTTCTTACGAGCAGTACTTC
TRBJ1-5 | NA | TRBV4-2 | NA | CASSVGGNQPQHF | TGTGCCAGCAGCGTGGGGGGGAATCAGCCCCAGCATTTT
TRBJ1-6 | TRBD1 | TRBV6-2/TRBV6-3 | NA | CASSSRDRGIAYNSPLHF | TGTGCCAGCAGTAGCCGGGACAGGGGAATTGCCTATAATTCACCCCTCCACTTT